A single sample is the source of the 22 T cell receptor beta chains below, sequenced in a study of blood T cell repertoires in COVID-19. Sequencing used immunoSEQ multiplex PCR; TCRdb keeps in-frame clones, though not all of them. The table lists hundreds of thousands of clones, over 75% of them singletons. Specimen: peripheral blood. The receptors here all came from a woman aged 40-49 years who had recovered from COVID-19.

The chain employs TRBV2 and TRBJ2-7, with D hard to call. The germline CDR1 and CDR2 sequences are SNHLY and FYNNEI. The CDR3 runs 13 residues. V lost 6 bases to trimming and J lost 7 bases, with 16 bases between them. The CDR3 DNA reads as TGTGCCAGCAGGCCAGACATCATCGGTGAGCAGTACTTC. This gives the protein CASRPDIIGEQYF.

The chain is built from TRBV5-1 and TRBJ1-1, with no clear D. The CDR3 contains 16 residues. Per germline, CDR1 SGHRS and CDR2 YFSETQ. V was pared by 0 bases and J by 7 bases, with 19 bases between. DNA for the CDR3: TGCGCCAGCAGCTTGGAAGGCGGTCCGGGAGGGATTGAAGCTTTCTTT. This encodes CASSLEGGPGGIEAFF.

V usage is TRBV5-1 and J usage is TRBJ1-1; the D gene is possibly TRBD1 (6 bases). Germline assignment: CDR1 SGHRS and CDR2 YFSETQ. Trimming removed 4 bases at V and 4 bases at J, with 11 bases between. CDR3 length: 13 residues. CDR3 in DNA: TGCGCCAGCAGCCTAGGGGGGGCCACTGAAGCTTTCTTT. Encoded protein: CASSLGGATEAFF. The full variable domain, its missing parts supplied by reference TRBV5-1 and TRBJ1-1, is KAGVTQTPRYLIKTRGQQVTLSCSPISGHRSVSWYQQTPGQGLQFLFEYFSETQRNKGNFPGRFSGRQFSNSRSEMNVSTLELGDSALYLCASSLGGATEAFFGQGTRLTVV.

The chain employs TRBV11-2 and TRBJ1-2; weak D call: TRBD1 (6 bases). The V gene's germline CDR1 is SGHAT and CDR2 FQNNGV. V lost 0 bases and J 6 bases, leaving 14 bases between the germline ends. The CDR3 consists of 15 residues. CDR3 loop: CASSLDFTGLHGYTF. CDR3 nucleotides: TGTGCCAGCAGCTTAGACTTTACAGGGTTACATGGCTACACCTTC.

The J gene is TRBJ2-3, the V gene TRBV28; no clear D gene. The CDR3 runs to 14 residues. V was clipped by 6 bases and J by 3 bases, with 13 bases between them. CDR1 MDHEN and CDR2 SYDVKM come from the germline V gene. The CDR3 loop is CASSLGSVTDTQYF. CDR3 DNA sequence: TGTGCCAGCAGCCTCGGGTCCGTGACAGATACGCAGTATTTT.

The V gene is TRBV4-3, the J gene TRBJ1-2; tentatively, D is TRBD1 (5 bases). The CDR3 is 14 residues long. CDR1 and CDR2 from the germline V gene are LGHNA and YSLEER. V was shortened by 3 bases and J by 4 bases, with 12 bases between the two germline ends. CDR3 sequence: CASSQGGPSYGYTF. CDR3 sequence (DNA): TGCGCCAGCAGCCAGGGGGGACCGTCCTATGGCTACACCTTC.

For the CDR3, the DNA is TGTGCCAGCAGCCCCGTTCCGGGACTAGCTTCAGATACGCAGTATTTT. Translated, it gives CASSPVPGLASDTQYF. The genes are TRBV11-2 and TRBJ2-3, with 9 bases fitting TRBD2. The J segment lost 4 bases and the V segment lost 5 bases, leaving 10 bases of the junction unmatched. Germline V gene lookup returns CDR1 SGHAT and CDR2 FQNNGV. This CDR3 spans 16 amino acids.

The chain carries TRBV7-2 and TRBJ2-7; 11 bases are a match to TRBD1. With 5 bases clipped from V and 2 bases from J, the junction kept 5 bases outside the gene matches. This CDR3 has 15 amino acids. The V gene's germline CDR1 is SGHTA and CDR2 FQGNSA. CDR3 residues: CASSPPGQGAYEQYF. DNA of the CDR3: TGTGCCAGCAGCCCCCCGGGACAGGGGGCCTACGAGCAGTACTTC.

The chain joins TRBV30 to TRBJ2-5; D might be TRBD2 (5 bases). V dropped 4 bases and J dropped 1 base, with 10 bases sitting between them. In germline, CDR1 is GTSNPN, CDR2 SVGIG (reference sequence). This CDR3 spans 13 amino acids. The CDR3 coding sequence is TGTGCCTGGAAATTGAGCGGCCAAGAGACCCAGTACTTC. It is translated as CAWKLSGQETQYF.

The CDR3 region is CASSLASGLVYNEQFF. The CDR3 DNA sequence: TGCGCCAGCAGCTTGGCCTCGGGACTAGTGTACAATGAGCAGTTCTTC. This sequence joins TRBV5-1 and TRBJ2-1, with 8 bases identical to TRBD2. The V and J ends lost 0 bases and 4 bases, in that order; junction bases with no gene match: 6. Germline V gene data show CDR1 as SGHRS and CDR2 as YFSETQ. The CDR3 runs 16 residues.

This rearrangement joins TRBV5-4 to TRBJ2-1; D gene unclear. This CDR3 spans 13 amino acids. The germline V gene has CDR1 SGHNT and CDR2 YYREEE (reference sequence). Trimming removed 2 bases from V and 5 bases from J, with 8 bases in between. The CDR3 DNA reads as TGTGCCAGCAGCTTTACTTTACACAATGAGCAGTTCTTC. This codes for CASSFTLHNEQFF.

The chain is built from TRBV11-3 and TRBJ2-6, with D perhaps matching TRBD2 (5 bases). Germline values: CDR1 SGHNT, CDR2 YENEEA. V lost 1 base to trimming and J lost 0 bases, with 10 bases between them. The CDR3 length is 17 residues. CDR3 in DNA: TGTGCCAGCAGCTTAGGGGGAGCGTCCTCTGGGGCCAACGTCCTGACTTTC. It yields the protein CASSLGGASSGANVLTF.

This rearrangement joins TRBV5-6 to TRBJ2-4; TRBD1 is a possible D gene (6 bases). This CDR3 region has 12 residues. The germline gives CDR1 SGHDT, CDR2 YYEEEE. With 0 bases removed from V and 15 bases from J, the gap between germline ends came to 13 bases. The CDR3 bases are TGTGCCAGCAGCTTGGCGGCCGGGACACCGTACTTC. This encodes CASSLAAGTPYF.

This chain connects TRBV5-1 to TRBJ1-5; 7 bases fit TRBD1. Germline loops: CDR1 SGHRS, CDR2 YFSETQ. The V segment lost 4 bases and the J segment 3 bases; nucleotides outside the gene matches: 7. The CDR3 totals 15 residues. CDR3 region: CASSPGTVANQPQHF. In DNA, the CDR3 is TGCGCCAGCAGCCCTGGGACAGTTGCCAATCAGCCCCAGCATTTT.

This rearrangement joins TRBV5-1 to TRBJ2-5; 15 nucleotides agree with TRBD2. Trimming cost V 3 bases and J 5 bases; bases outside gene matches: 2. Germline values: CDR1 SGHRS, CDR2 YFSETQ. The CDR3 runs 15 residues. Here the CDR3 reads CASSWTSGGAETQYF. DNA for the CDR3: TGCGCCAGCAGCTGGACTAGCGGGGGGGCCGAGACCCAGTACTTC.

The chain recombines TRBV6-5 with TRBJ1-5; D possibly corresponds to TRBD1 (6 bases). Germline values: CDR1 MNHEY, CDR2 SVGAGI. The CDR3 length is 12 residues. V lost 0 bases and J 10 bases, leaving 7 bases between the germline ends. Written as DNA, the CDR3 is TGTGCCAGCAGTTACTCGACAGGTCCCCAGCATTTT. Amino acid sequence: CASSYSTGPQHF.

The genes are TRBV11-3 and TRBJ1-2; 9 positions agree with TRBD1. The CDR3 has 13 residues. From germline, CDR1 is SGHNT and CDR2 YENEEA. V shed 0 bases and J 12 bases; nucleotides not matched to a gene: 5. CDR3 in DNA: TGTGCCAGCAGCTTAGATGGGACAGGGCCACACACCTTC. Translation: CASSLDGTGPHTF.

This rearrangement joins TRBV5-1 to TRBJ2-3; tentative D call: TRBD2 (5 bases). Trimming shortened V by 0 bases and J by 11 bases, and 16 bases separated the two germline ends. This CDR3 is 14 amino acids long. CDR1 is SGHRS, CDR2 YFSETQ, per germline. The CDR3 DNA reads as TGCGCCAGCAGCTTGGAACCCCCGAGGGCCGAGCAGTATTTT. Protein: CASSLEPPRAEQYF.

V and J are TRBV6-2 or TRBV6-3 and TRBJ1-2; 9 nucleotides line up with TRBD1. CDR3 length equals 15 residues. V lost 5 bases and J lost 3; bases outside the gene matches: 7. Germline CDR1 and CDR2: MNHEY and SVGEGT. CDR3 sequence reads: CASSPHRDRDYGYTF. The DNA for the CDR3 is TGTGCCAGCAGTCCACACCGGGACAGGGACTATGGCTACACCTTC.

This chain links TRBV5-1 with TRBJ2-5; 8 bases map to TRBD2. V lost 4 bases to trimming and J lost 1 base; unmatched junction nucleotides: 6. CDR3 length: 15 amino acids. CDR1 is SGHRS and CDR2 is YFSETQ in the germline V gene. CDR3 sequence: CASSGGGRVQETQYF. The CDR3 nucleotides read TGCGCCAGCAGCGGCGGGGGGCGAGTCCAAGAGACCCAGTACTTC. Variable domain in full (rest from reference TRBV5-1 and TRBJ2-5): KAGVTQTPRYLIKTRGQQVTLSCSPISGHRSVSWYQQTPGQGLQFLFEYFSETQRNKGNFPGRFSGRQFSNSRSEMNVSTLELGDSALYLCASSGGGRVQETQYFGPGTRLLVL.

CDR3 amino acids: CASSLTGATNEKLFF. The CDR3 DNA follows: TGTGCCAGCAGCTTAACCGGGGCAACTAATGAAAAACTGTTTTTT. The rearrangement joins TRBV7-3 to TRBJ1-4; D uncertain. This CDR3 comprises 15 residues. Trimming shortened V by 0 bases and J by 0 bases, and 5 bases separated the two germline ends. Germline V lookup: CDR1 SGHTA, CDR2 FQGTGA.

This CDR3 reads CASSVGPQGDYGYTF. DNA for the CDR3: TGTGCCAGCAGCGTAGGACCCCAGGGTGACTATGGCTACACCTTC. The gene calls are TRBV9 and TRBJ1-2, with D maybe TRBD1 (5 bases). The CDR3 sequence is 15 residues long. Per germline, CDR1 SGDLS and CDR2 YYNGEE. V lost 0 bases and J lost 3, with 12 bases in between.